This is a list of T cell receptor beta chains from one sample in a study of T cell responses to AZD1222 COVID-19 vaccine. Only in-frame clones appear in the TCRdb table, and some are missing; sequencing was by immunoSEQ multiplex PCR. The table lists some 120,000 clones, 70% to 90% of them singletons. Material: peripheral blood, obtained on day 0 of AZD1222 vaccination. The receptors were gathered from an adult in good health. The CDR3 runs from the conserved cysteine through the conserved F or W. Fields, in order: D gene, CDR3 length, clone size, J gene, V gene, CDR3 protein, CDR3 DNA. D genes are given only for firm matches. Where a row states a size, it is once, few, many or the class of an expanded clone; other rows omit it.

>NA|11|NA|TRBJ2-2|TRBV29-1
CSVGNTGELFF
TGCAGCGTTGGGAACACCGGGGAGCTGTTTTTT
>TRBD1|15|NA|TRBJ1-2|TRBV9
CASQYGQGLNYGYTF
TGTGCCAGCCAATACGGACAGGGCCTAAACTATGGCTACACCTTC
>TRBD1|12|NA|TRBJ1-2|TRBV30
CAWDRGNYGYTF
TGTGCCTGGGACAGGGGTAACTATGGCTACACCTTC
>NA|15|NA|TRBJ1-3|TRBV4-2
CASSQEWAPGNTIYF
TGTGCCAGCAGCCAAGAATGGGCCCCTGGAAACACCATATATTTT
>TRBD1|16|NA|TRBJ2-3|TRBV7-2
CASSLVVTGGTDTQYF
TGTGCCAGCAGCTTAGTGGTAACAGGGGGCACAGATACGCAGTATTTT
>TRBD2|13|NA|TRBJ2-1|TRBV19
CASSSGIIYEQFF
TGTGCCAGCTCTAGCGGGATAATCTATGAGCAGTTCTTC
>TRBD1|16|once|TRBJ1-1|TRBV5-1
CASSYPRTGGPTEAFF
TGCGCCAGCAGCTATCCGAGGACAGGGGGGCCCACTGAAGCTTTCTTT
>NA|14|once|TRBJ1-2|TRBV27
CASSSSGTYYGYTF
TGTGCCAGCAGTTCCTCCGGGACGTACTATGGCTACACCTTC
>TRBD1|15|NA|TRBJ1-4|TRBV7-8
CASSRDRPTNEKLFF
TGTGCCAGCAGCAGGGACAGGCCAACTAATGAAAAACTGTTTTTT
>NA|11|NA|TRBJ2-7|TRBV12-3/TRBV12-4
CASSLREEQYF
TGTGCCAGCAGTTTACGGGAAGAGCAGTACTTC
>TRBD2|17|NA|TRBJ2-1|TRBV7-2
CASSLKRGGSSYNEQFF
TGTGCCAGCAGCCTCAAGCGGGGGGGTAGCTCCTACAATGAGCAGTTCTTC
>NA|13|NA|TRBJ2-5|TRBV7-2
CASSPGNQETQYF
TGTGCCAGCAGCCCGGGGAACCAAGAGACCCAGTACTTC
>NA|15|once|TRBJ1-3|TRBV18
CASSPQGSSGNTIYF
TGTGCCAGCTCACCGCAGGGCAGCTCTGGAAACACCATATATTTT
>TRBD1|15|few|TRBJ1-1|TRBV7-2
CASSLGDRRNTEAFF
TGTGCCAGCAGCTTGGGGGACAGGAGGAACACTGAAGCTTTCTTT
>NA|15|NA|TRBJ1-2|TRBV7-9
CASSLAEQEGYGYTF
TGTGCCAGCAGCTTAGCGGAGCAGGAAGGATATGGCTACACCTTC
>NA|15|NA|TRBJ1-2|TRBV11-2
CASSSLQGGVEGYTF
TGTGCCAGCAGCTCCCTACAGGGAGGGGTTGAAGGCTACACCTTC
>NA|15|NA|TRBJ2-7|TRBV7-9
CASEEARVVSYEQYF
TGTGCCAGCGAAGAGGCACGCGTGGTCTCCTACGAGCAGTACTTC
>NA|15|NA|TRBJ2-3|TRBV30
CAWSVGGASTDTQYF
TGTGCCTGGAGTGTGGGGGGGGCGAGCACAGATACGCAGTATTTT
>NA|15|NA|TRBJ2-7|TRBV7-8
CASSLPRLGVYEQYF
TGTGCCAGCAGCTTACCAAGACTAGGGGTCTACGAGCAGTACTTC
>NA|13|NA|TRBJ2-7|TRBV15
CATSRERQYEQYF
TGTGCCACCAGCAGAGAAAGACAGTACGAGCAGTACTTC
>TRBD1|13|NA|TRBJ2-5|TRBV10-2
CASSGTGIETQYF
TGCGCCAGCAGTGGGACAGGGATAGAGACCCAGTACTTC
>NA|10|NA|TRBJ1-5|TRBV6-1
CASSEEPQHF
TGTGCCAGCAGTGAAGAGCCCCAGCATTTT
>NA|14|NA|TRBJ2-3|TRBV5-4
CALGRGLSTDTQYF
TGTGCCCTGGGACGGGGCCTTAGCACAGATACGCAGTATTTT
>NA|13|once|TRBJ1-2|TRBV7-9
CASSFAVNYGYTF
TGTGCCAGCAGCTTTGCAGTGAACTATGGCTACACCTTC
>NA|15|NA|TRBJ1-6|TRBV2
CASSRDGGGHSPLHF
TGTGCCAGCAGCCGCGACGGAGGCGGGCATTCACCCCTCCACTTT
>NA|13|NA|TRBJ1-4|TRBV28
CATRTPANEKLFF
TGTGCCACCCGAACTCCGGCTAATGAAAAACTGTTTTTT
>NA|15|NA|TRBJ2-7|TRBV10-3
CAISERWQTDYEQYF
TGTGCCATCAGTGAAAGGTGGCAGACAGACTACGAGCAGTACTTC
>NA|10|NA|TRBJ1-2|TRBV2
CASRIEGYTF
TGTGCCAGCAGGATTGAAGGCTACACCTTC